This T cell receptor (beta chain) was recovered during a study of post-analysis software for immune sequencing data. Study at large: Recorded subtypes: relapsing-remitting, secondary progressive, progressive-relapsing; some patients unannotated. Study findings and constraints: Significantly lower normalized Chao1 diversity was seen in multiple sclerosis patients than in controls. Five or six TRBV segments, TRBV5-6, TRBV5-1 and TRBV20-1 among them, were found more frequent in patients than controls.

The length of the CDR3 is 14 residues. Trimming pared 5 bases from V and 2 bases from J, leaving 13 bases between. The table lists this clonotype with a few counts. Its antigen is currently unknown. The TCR beta cDNA libraries carried unique molecular identifiers. With roughly 0.95 to 11 million T cells as the source, roughly 0.5 million cDNA molecules resulted. TCRdb reprocessed the PCR reads via MiXCR and lists one record per CDR3 protein. The sample lists about 810,000 distinct CDR3 sequences; approximately 57% were seen once. Sample: blood. The V call is TRBV12-3 or TRBV12-4, the J call TRBJ2-7; no reliable D call. The receptor was isolated from a girl under 18 with multiple sclerosis. The CDR3, as DNA: TGTGCCAGCAGTACCCCGGGCAGAACCTACGAGCAGTACTTC. It specifies CASSTPGRTYEQYF.